The following is a TCR beta chain sequence with its context. This clone appeared a few times. No antigen is known for it. No much larger clonotype is one base removed from it; base qualities were not supplied. The sample originates from a study of T cell responses to AZD1222 COVID-19 vaccine listed by TCRdb under 2021. With respect to the entire study: A total of 240 or so trial participants underwent TCR sequencing, of whom nearly 210 had received two doses of AZD1222 and roughly 26 had received two doses of the MenACWY control vaccine. Trial participants were enrolled by age into subgroups of 18-55, 56-69 and 70-plus years, and 148, 28 and 57 TCR-sequenced participants, respectively, were included in these subgroups. Results the study describes overall, beyond this receptor: The 56-69-year group was small, and its depth increase did not reach significance, likely because of low power. No day 14 peak-response samples were available, so repertoires were characterized only after the peak T cell response. Epitopes outside the regions mutated in the B.1.351 and B.1.1.7 variants were reportedly recognized by nearly half of the unique spike-specific TCRs. After two AZD1222 doses, spike-specific TCR breadth and depth were significantly higher than at day 0 and than in MenACWY recipients. Participants were mostly white British, with more females than males. The authors suggested clonal diversity may have been underestimated. Conclusions about previously exposed vaccinees are limited, since just 5 or 6 AZD1222 recipients were seropositive for SARS-CoV-2 at baseline. CD4 TCRs associated with the vaccine covered the entire spike protein, and the dominant responses were in regions 160-218 and 743-854.

The meaning of the sample's time point label: baseline before first vaccination. The sample's treatment or condition, from its label and the paper: meningococcal conjugate vaccine given as trial control. Vaccinee samples came from UK trials COV001 and COV002, including a single-blind randomized controlled phase 2/3 trial of AZD1222 (ChAdOx1 nCoV-19) in healthy adults. For TCRbeta chain sequencing, PBMC samples from trial participants were taken at day 0 and at day 28 after the second dose. The CDR3 regions of human TCRbeta chains were analyzed by immunosequencing. Per the original workflow: TCRs in the repertoires were compared against a reference library of SARS-CoV-2-specific TCRs that had been generated with the MIRA antigen-specificity platform. Breadth was defined as the fraction of unique TCRs that were SARS-CoV-2-associated. Depth was defined as the fraction of total T cells that were SARS-CoV-2-associated. Using the MIRA data, each spike-specific TCR was assigned both to the spike region to which the TCR was reactive and to a CD4 or CD8 class. Log10-transformed breadth and depth values were compared by one-way ANOVA with Sidak's multiple comparisons tests. TCRdb stores this immuneACCESS table with in-frame sequences only. Part of the clones is absent; in the studies checked, under half of the shortfall reflects unresolved V genes, and no reason is known for the rest. That table gives V, J and clone size, and the DNA gave D and trimming. This sample gives 150,000 or so clones in total; roughly nine tenths of them show up just once. Of the sample, 5.5% to 6% falls within the top ten clones.

Looking up the germline V gene yields CDR1 KGHSH and CDR2 LQKENI. The CDR3, cysteine through phenylalanine, is 13 amino acids long. Only CDR3 DNA is held: 39 bases, read in frame from base 1. Trimming takes 3 bases from V and 2 bases from J, and the germline ends sit 5 bases apart. This clonotype originated in an adult in good health. The sequence is built from TRBV18 and TRBJ1-5; the D gene cannot be resolved reliably. This material consisted of peripheral blood, taken on day 0 of MenACWY control vaccination. The encoded CDR3 is CASSPAGNQPQHF. The DNA sequence is given as TGTGCCAGCTCACCCGCCGGCAATCAGCCCCAGCATTTT.